The source of this T cell receptor (beta chain) is a study of T cell changes during pregnancy in multiple sclerosis. Sequenced by immunoSEQ multiplex PCR; TCRdb stores in-frame clones only, minus some. The sample records fewer than 50,000 clones, about 92% being singletons. This CDR3 has 15 amino acids. CDR1 and CDR2 from the germline V gene are LGHNA and YNFKEQ. V dropped 3 bases and J dropped 5; count of bases not matched to a gene: 7. This clone was seen only once. The chain joins TRBV4-2 to TRBJ1-1; 9 positions agree with TRBD1. This receptor was identified in a female donor with multiple sclerosis, enrolled in a pregnancy study. The sequencing here drew on CD4+ T cells from peripheral blood mononuclear cells, taken in the third trimester of pregnancy. CDR3 in amino acids: CASSHGQGSGTEAFF. The CDR3 DNA reads TGTGCCAGCAGCCATGGACAGGGGTCTGGGACTGAAGCTTTCTTT.